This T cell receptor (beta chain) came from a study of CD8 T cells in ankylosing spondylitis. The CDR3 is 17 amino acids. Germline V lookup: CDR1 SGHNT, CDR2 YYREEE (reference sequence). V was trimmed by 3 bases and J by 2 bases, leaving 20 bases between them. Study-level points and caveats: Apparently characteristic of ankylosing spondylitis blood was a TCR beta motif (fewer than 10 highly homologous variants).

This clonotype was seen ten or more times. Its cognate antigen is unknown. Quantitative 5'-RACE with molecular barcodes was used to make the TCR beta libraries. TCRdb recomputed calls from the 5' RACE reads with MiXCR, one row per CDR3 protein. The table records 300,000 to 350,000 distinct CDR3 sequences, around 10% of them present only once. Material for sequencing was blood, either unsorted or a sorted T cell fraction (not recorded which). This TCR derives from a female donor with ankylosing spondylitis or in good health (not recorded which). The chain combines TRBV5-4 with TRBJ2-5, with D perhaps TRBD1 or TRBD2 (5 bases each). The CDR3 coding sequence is TGTGCCAGCAGCTCCATTGACGTTGGGGGTTATCAAGAGACCCAGTACTTC. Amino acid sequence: CASSSIDVGGYQETQYF.